This T cell receptor beta chain was sequenced during a study of molecular identifiers for immune sequencing clone quantification. Study as a whole: Five aliquots were made in replicates from the RNA of about 20,000 or 100,000 naive CD8 cells, and four were sequenced. The study's findings and limits: Over 97% of effector molecules, but under 1% in naive cells, were held by clones with more than 20 RNA copies.

CDR1 and CDR2 (germline): SGHAT, FQNNGV. This CDR3 contains 17 residues. TCRdb called the PCR reads again in MiXCR, with one record for every CDR3 protein. This table holds under 650,000 distinct CDR3 sequences, about 20% found once. Worth noting for this clonotype: The antigen is unknown. A read error may explain this, as a much larger clone is one base away.

The clonotype comes from a human donor in good health. Some libraries in this study had Jurkat cell RNA spiked in. V gene TRBV11-2 combines with J gene TRBJ2-3; TRBD2 matches at 7 bases. The source material was naive CD8+ T cells from blood, with Jurkat cell RNA spiked in. The subset was: FACS-sorted CD8+CD4-CCR7+CD45RA+ naive T cells. The CDR3 bases are TGTGTCAGCAGCGTAGTCAACAGCGGGGTGGCCACAGATACGCAGTATTTT. Translating it yields CVSSVVNSGVATDTQYF.